Given below is one T cell receptor (beta chain) in context. Its specificity is not known. The sample comes from a study of cytomegalovirus exposure and HLA in healthy donors. The study's findings and limits: Donors belonging to an Asian-associated ancestry cluster reportedly showed fewer N-insertions in productive TCRs than the 666-donor mean, according to what a later analysis found.

Primers: 60 Vbeta forward and 13 Jbeta reverse. Data came from immunoSEQ multiplex PCR; TCRdb stores just in-frame clones and leaves some out. The repertoire has fewer than 85,000 clones, approximately 78% of them found once; the top ten carry about 3.5%. This sequence was found in a man in his forties in good health and CMV-seronegative. The sample consisted of PBMCs.

The CDR3 bases are TGTGCCAGCAGCCTTCGGGGGGCCAATGAGCAGTTCTTC. It specifies CASSLRGANEQFF. The chain employs TRBV5-4 and TRBJ2-1, with D tentatively TRBD2 (7 bases). From germline, CDR1 is SGHNT and CDR2 YYREEE (reference sequence). The CDR3 consists of 13 residues. V dropped 4 bases and J dropped 6 bases, with 11 bases sitting between them.